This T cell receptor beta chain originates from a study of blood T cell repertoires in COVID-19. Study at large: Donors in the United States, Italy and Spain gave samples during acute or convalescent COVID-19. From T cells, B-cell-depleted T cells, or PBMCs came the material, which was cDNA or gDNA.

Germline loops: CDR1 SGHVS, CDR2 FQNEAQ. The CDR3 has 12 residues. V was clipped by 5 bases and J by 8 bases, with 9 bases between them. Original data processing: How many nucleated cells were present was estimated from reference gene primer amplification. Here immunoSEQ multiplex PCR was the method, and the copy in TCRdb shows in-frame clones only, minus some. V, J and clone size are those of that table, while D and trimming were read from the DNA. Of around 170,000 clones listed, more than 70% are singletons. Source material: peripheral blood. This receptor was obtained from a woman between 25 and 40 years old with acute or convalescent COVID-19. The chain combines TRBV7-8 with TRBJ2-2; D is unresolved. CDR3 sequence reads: CASSVTVGELFF. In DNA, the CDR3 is TGTGCCAGCAGCGTAACGGTGGGGGAGCTGTTTTTT. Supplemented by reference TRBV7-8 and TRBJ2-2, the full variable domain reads GAGVSQSPRYKVAKRGQDVALRCDPISGHVSLFWYQQALGQGPEFLTYFQNEAQLDKSGLPSDRFFAERPEGSVSTLKIQRTQQEDSAVYLCASSVTVGELFFGEGSRLTVL.